This T cell receptor (beta chain) was sequenced in a study of blood T cell repertoires in COVID-19. Data came from immunoSEQ multiplex PCR; TCRdb stores just in-frame clones and leaves some out. Of some 160,000 clones in the sample, approximately 86% were seen once. With 0 bases clipped from V and 9 bases from J, the junction kept 8 bases outside the gene matches. Germline V gives CDR1 SGDLS, CDR2 YYNGEE. CDR3 size: 16 residues. The specimen sequenced was peripheral blood. This TCR was recovered from an elderly woman with COVID-19, enrolled during active disease. V is TRBV9 and J is TRBJ2-1, with 11 bases lining up with TRBD2. The CDR3 protein is CASSVGQLAGDAEQFF. For the CDR3, the DNA is TGTGCCAGCAGCGTAGGGCAACTAGCGGGAGACGCTGAGCAGTTCTTC.